These T cell receptor beta chains were read from a single sample in a study of early T cells in non-severe SARS-CoV-2 infection. In TCRdb, the 5' RACE reads were re-called with MiXCR into one record per CDR3 protein. The repertoire holds roughly 65,000 distinct CDR3 sequences, with roughly a tenth as singletons. Specimen: whole blood. Receptor source: an adult who was a healthcare worker with PCR-confirmed SARS-CoV-2 infection or an uninfected control (not recorded which). The CDR3 runs from the conserved cysteine through the conserved F or W. D genes are given only for firm matches. Only part of the rows carry a size: once, few, many, or a class if the clone is expanded.

D gene	clone size	J gene	V gene	CDR3 protein	CDR3 DNA
-	few	TRBJ2-7	TRBV11-2	CASSLEPGNEQYF	TGTGCCAGCAGCTTAGAACCAGGTAACGAGCAGTACTTC
-	few	TRBJ1-1	TRBV7-8	CASSPYGQNTEAFF	TGTGCCAGCAGCCCTTACGGACAGAACACTGAAGCTTTCTTT
-	-	TRBJ1-6	TRBV27	CASRGEGSYNSPLHF	TGTGCCAGCAGAGGCGAAGGCTCCTATAATTCACCCCTCCACTTT
-	-	TRBJ2-1	TRBV20-1	CSASAESSYNEQFF	TGCAGTGCTAGCGCGGAGAGCTCCTACAATGAGCAGTTCTTC
-	few	TRBJ2-3	TRBV5-1	CASTPLPSRYTDTQYF	TGCGCCAGCACCCCGCTTCCATCACGGTACACAGATACGCAGTATTTT
TRBD1	many	TRBJ1-5	TRBV19	CASSLDRGSNQPQHF	TGTGCCAGTAGTCTCGACAGGGGAAGCAATCAGCCCCAGCATTTT
-	-	TRBJ1-1	TRBV6-2/TRBV6-3	CASSYGSRGTEAFF	TGTGCCAGCAGTTACGGAAGTAGGGGCACTGAAGCTTTCTTT
-	-	TRBJ1-2	TRBV7-9	CASSLPPNQITLNYGYTF	TGTGCCAGCAGCCTACCTCCAAACCAAATCACTCTTAACTATGGCTACACCTTC
-	-	TRBJ2-7	TRBV20-1	CSARVGGPATEQYF	TGCAGTGCTAGAGTCGGGGGGCCAGCTACGGAGCAGTACTTC
TRBD1	many	TRBJ2-2	TRBV7-2	CASSFDRGTGELFF	TGTGCCAGCAGCTTTGACAGGGGGACCGGGGAGCTGTTTTTT
-	few	TRBJ2-5	TRBV28	CASSLFGPQETQYF	TGTGCCAGCAGTTTATTTGGGCCCCAAGAGACCCAGTACTTC
-	few	TRBJ2-6	TRBV6-4	CASRRTALGANVLTF	TGTGCCAGCAGAAGGACAGCTCTGGGGGCCAACGTCCTGACTTTC
-	few	TRBJ2-1	TRBV7-9	CASSFGGNYNEQFF	TGTGCCAGCAGCTTCGGGGGAAACTACAATGAGCAGTTCTTC
-	large	TRBJ1-2	TRBV5-1	CASRPLRRSLRYGYTF	TGCGCCAGCAGACCCTTGAGGCGGTCCCTCCGGTATGGCTACACCTTC
-	many	TRBJ2-5	TRBV7-9	CASRPQETQYF	TGTGCCAGCAGGCCCCAAGAGACCCAGTACTTC
-	many	TRBJ2-1	TRBV29-1	CSVDRGNEQFF	TGCAGCGTGGATCGGGGGAATGAGCAGTTCTTC
-	-	TRBJ2-7	TRBV10-3	CAISEAEVSGLPQLRYEQYF	TGTGCCATCAGTGAGGCCGAAGTTTCCGGACTGCCCCAGCTAAGGTACGAGCAGTACTTC
-	many	TRBJ1-3	TRBV29-1	CSVDMTGTIYF	TGCAGCGTTGATATGACAGGCACCATATATTTT
-	few	TRBJ2-3	TRBV7-9	CASSPGPGDSDTQYF	TGTGCCAGCAGCCCGGGCCCGGGCGACAGTGATACGCAGTATTTT
-	many	TRBJ2-7	TRBV11-2	CASSLSNYEQYF	TGTGCCAGCAGCCTGTCGAACTACGAGCAGTACTTC
-	-	TRBJ2-4	TRBV18	CASSPPGERDIQYF	TGTGCCAGCTCACCACCGGGGGAACGGGACATTCAGTACTTC
-	few	TRBJ2-7	TRBV6-2/TRBV6-3	CASSSGTYEQYF	TGTGCCAGCAGCTCAGGGACCTACGAGCAGTACTTC
-	few	TRBJ2-5	TRBV3-1	CASSQASGQKETQYF	TGTGCCAGCAGCCAAGCCTCCGGACAGAAAGAGACCCAGTACTTC
TRBD1	many	TRBJ2-7	TRBV3-1	CASSQDSLIRDREAEQYF	TGTGCCAGCAGCCAAGATTCATTGATTCGGGACAGGGAGGCCGAGCAGTACTTC
-	many	TRBJ2-3	TRBV7-2	CASSPGLPGDTQYF	TGTGCCAGCAGCCCGGGACTCCCTGGAGATACGCAGTATTTT
-	few	TRBJ2-5	TRBV25-1	CASSEGDGVAQYF	TGTGCCAGCAGTGAAGGAGATGGGGTGGCCCAGTACTTC
-	many	TRBJ2-2	TRBV20-1	CSAPGREGRDTGELFF	TGCAGTGCCCCAGGTCGCGAGGGTAGGGACACCGGGGAGCTGTTTTTT
TRBD1	few	TRBJ2-7	TRBV5-4	CASSLGQNYEQYF	TGTGCCAGCAGCCTGGGACAGAACTACGAGCAGTACTTC
-	-	TRBJ2-2	TRBV4-2	CASSQESRNTGELFF	TGTGCCAGCAGCCAAGAATCCAGAAACACCGGGGAGCTGTTTTTT
-	many	TRBJ2-7	TRBV2	CASAKSYEQYF	TGTGCCAGCGCGAAATCCTACGAGCAGTACTTC
-	many	TRBJ1-5	TRBV28	CASSSYVTEPQHF	TGTGCCAGCAGCTCCTATGTGACGGAGCCCCAGCATTTT
TRBD2	-	TRBJ2-1	TRBV6-2/TRBV6-3	CASTSGRGNEQFF	TGTGCCAGCACCAGCGGGAGAGGGAATGAGCAGTTCTTC
TRBD2	many	TRBJ2-3	TRBV29-1	CSVEMRLAGMTDTQYF	TGCAGCGTTGAAATGCGACTAGCGGGGATGACAGATACGCAGTATTTT
-	few	TRBJ2-2	TRBV21-1	CASSSGELFF	TGTGCCAGCAGCAGCGGGGAGCTGTTTTTT
-	few	TRBJ2-1	TRBV20-1	CSATLYRSANEQFF	TGCAGTGCTACTCTGTACCGAAGCGCAAATGAGCAGTTCTTC
TRBD2	few	TRBJ2-1	TRBV12-3/TRBV12-4	CASTQTSGSAYNEQFF	TGTGCCAGCACGCAAACTAGCGGGAGCGCCTACAATGAGCAGTTCTTC
-	-	TRBJ1-5	TRBV2	CASSLDRRPQPQHF	TGTGCCAGCAGTCTAGACAGGAGGCCTCAGCCCCAGCATTTT
-	few	TRBJ2-1	TRBV12-3/TRBV12-4	CASSSPMLGESYNEQFF	TGTGCCAGCAGTTCCCCCATGTTGGGGGAGTCCTACAATGAGCAGTTCTTC
TRBD1	-	TRBJ2-2	TRBV19	CASSSPGQGHTGELFF	TGTGCCAGTAGTTCACCGGGACAGGGGCACACCGGGGAGCTGTTTTTT
TRBD2	-	TRBJ2-7	TRBV20-1	CSAESTSQGIRYEQYF	TGCAGTGCTGAATCGACTAGCCAGGGCATACGCTACGAGCAGTACTTC
TRBD1	few	TRBJ2-1	TRBV2	CASTGTGHEQFF	TGTGCCAGCACTGGGACAGGGCATGAGCAGTTCTTC
-	-	TRBJ2-1	TRBV5-6	CASSLSLNEQFF	TGTGCCAGCAGCTTAAGTTTGAATGAGCAGTTCTTC
-	few	TRBJ2-5	TRBV28	CASTRGGGETQYF	TGTGCCAGCACTCGCGGAGGAGGAGAGACCCAGTACTTC
-	-	TRBJ2-7	TRBV29-1	CSVFRTGEQYF	TGCAGCGTCTTTAGGACTGGGGAGCAGTACTTC
-	few	TRBJ1-5	TRBV29-1	CSVETGRGLSQPQHF	TGCAGCGTTGAGACGGGCAGGGGCCTATCTCAGCCCCAGCATTTT
TRBD1	few	TRBJ1-2	TRBV10-1	CASSPGQGPQREGYTF	TGCGCCAGCAGTCCTGGACAGGGCCCACAAAGAGAAGGCTACACCTTC
TRBD2	-	TRBJ2-1	TRBV12-3/TRBV12-4	CASSLVSGRYNEQFF	TGTGCCAGCAGTTTAGTGAGCGGGAGGTACAATGAGCAGTTCTTC
-	few	TRBJ2-2	TRBV28	CASAKLTYTGELFF	TGTGCCAGCGCCAAGCTGACCTACACCGGGGAGCTGTTTTTT
-	-	TRBJ2-7	TRBV29-1	CSVAGNYEQYF	TGCAGCGTTGCAGGTAACTACGAGCAGTACTTC
-	-	TRBJ2-7	TRBV25-1	CASSEAQF	TGTGCCAGCAGTGAAGCCCAGTTC
-	-	TRBJ1-4	TRBV4-2	CASSQGGTATNEKLFF	TGTGCCAGCAGCCAAGGGGGCACTGCAACTAATGAAAAACTGTTTTTT
TRBD2	-	TRBJ2-7	TRBV29-1	CSVDDWTSGSYEQYF	TGCAGCGTCGACGATTGGACTAGCGGGAGCTACGAGCAGTACTTC
-	-	TRBJ2-7	TRBV5-1	CASSLLVGSYEQYF	TGCGCCAGCAGCTTGTTGGTAGGAAGCTACGAGCAGTACTTC
-	-	TRBJ2-1	TRBV7-9	CASSPAESSYNEQFF	TGTGCCAGCAGCCCAGCGGAGTCCTCCTACAATGAGCAGTTCTTC